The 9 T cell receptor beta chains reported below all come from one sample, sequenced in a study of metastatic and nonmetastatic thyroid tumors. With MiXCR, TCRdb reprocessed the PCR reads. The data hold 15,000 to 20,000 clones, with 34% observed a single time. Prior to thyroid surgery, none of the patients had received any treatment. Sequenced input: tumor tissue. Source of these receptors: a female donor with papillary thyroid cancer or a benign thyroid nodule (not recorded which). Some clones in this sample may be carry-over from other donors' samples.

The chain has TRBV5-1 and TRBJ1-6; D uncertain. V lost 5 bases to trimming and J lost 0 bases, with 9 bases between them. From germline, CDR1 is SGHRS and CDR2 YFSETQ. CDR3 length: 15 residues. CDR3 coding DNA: TGCGCCAGCAGGGACGGAAGCTCCTATAATTCACCCCTCCACTTT. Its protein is CASRDGSSYNSPLHF.

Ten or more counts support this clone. The CDR3 is CASSNRPISGMMDTQYF. The CDR3 nucleotides are TGTGCCAGTAGTAATAGGCCTATAAGCGGGATGATGGATACGCAGTATTTT. This chain connects TRBV19 to TRBJ2-3; the match to TRBD2 covers 7 bases. Germline-derived CDR1 and CDR2 are LNHDA and SQIVND (reference sequence). Trimming removed 4 bases from V and 6 bases from J; junction bases left unmatched: 16. The CDR3 is 17 amino acids.

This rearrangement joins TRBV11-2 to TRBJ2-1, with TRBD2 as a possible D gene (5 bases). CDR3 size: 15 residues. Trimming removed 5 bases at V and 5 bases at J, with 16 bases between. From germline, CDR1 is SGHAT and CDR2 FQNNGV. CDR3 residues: CASSTRGSDHNEQFF. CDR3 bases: TGTGCCAGCAGCACACGGGGATCGGACCACAATGAGCAGTTCTTC.

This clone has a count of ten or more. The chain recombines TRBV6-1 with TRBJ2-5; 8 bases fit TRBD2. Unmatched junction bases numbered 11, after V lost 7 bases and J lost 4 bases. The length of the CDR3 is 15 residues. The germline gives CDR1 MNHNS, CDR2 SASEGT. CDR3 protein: CASTFLGRGRETQYF. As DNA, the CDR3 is TGTGCCAGCACCTTTCTCGGGAGGGGTCGAGAGACCCAGTACTTC.

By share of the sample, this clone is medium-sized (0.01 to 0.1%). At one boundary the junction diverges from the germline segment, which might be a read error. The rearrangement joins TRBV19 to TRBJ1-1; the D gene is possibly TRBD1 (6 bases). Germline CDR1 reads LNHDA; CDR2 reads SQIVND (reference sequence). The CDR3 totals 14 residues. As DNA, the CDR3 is TGTGCCAGTAGGATAGGGGGTTCGAACACTGAAGCTTTCTTT. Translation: CASRIGGSNTEAFF.

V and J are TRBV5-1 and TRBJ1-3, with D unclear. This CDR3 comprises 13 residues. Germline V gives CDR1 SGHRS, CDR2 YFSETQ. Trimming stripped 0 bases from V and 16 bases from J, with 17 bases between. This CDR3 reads CASSLGLDGERYF. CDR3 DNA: TGCGCCAGCAGCTTGGGGCTGGACGGAGAGCGGTATTTT. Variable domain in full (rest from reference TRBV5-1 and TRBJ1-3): KAGVTQTPRYLIKTRGQQVTLSCSPISGHRSVSWYQQTPGQGLQFLFEYFSETQRNKGNFPGRFSGRQFSNSRSEMNVSTLELGDSALYLCASSLGLDGERYFGEGSWLTVV.

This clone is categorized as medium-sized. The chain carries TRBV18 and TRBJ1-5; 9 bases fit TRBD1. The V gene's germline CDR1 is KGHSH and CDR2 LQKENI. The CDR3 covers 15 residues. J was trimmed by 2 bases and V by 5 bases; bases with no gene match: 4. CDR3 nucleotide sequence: TGTGCCAGCTCAGGGACAGGGAACGGCAATCAGCCCCAGCATTTT. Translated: CASSGTGNGNQPQHF.

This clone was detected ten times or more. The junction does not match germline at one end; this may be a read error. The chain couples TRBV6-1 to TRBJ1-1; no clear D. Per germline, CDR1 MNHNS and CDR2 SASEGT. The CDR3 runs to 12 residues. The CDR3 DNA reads TGTGCCAGCAGGGGCCCGGGCACTGAAGCCTTCTTT. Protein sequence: CASRGPGTEAFF.

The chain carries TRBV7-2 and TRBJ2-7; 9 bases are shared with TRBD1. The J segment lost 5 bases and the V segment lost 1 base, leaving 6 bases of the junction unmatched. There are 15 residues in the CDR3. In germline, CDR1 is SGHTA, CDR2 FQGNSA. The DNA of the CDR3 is TGTGCCAGCAGCTTAGAGGGACAGGGACTCCACGAGCAGTACTTC. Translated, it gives CASSLEGQGLHEQYF.